The T cell receptor beta chain under discussion was sequenced for a study of Graves' ophthalmopathy and Graves' hyperthyroidism. Germline V gives CDR1 MNHEY, CDR2 SVGAGI. Trimming stripped 9 bases from V and 2 bases from J, with 17 bases between. This CDR3 region has 15 residues. This clonotype was observed at least ten times. What it binds is unknown. The TCR beta CDR3 regions underwent amplification from RNA transcripts. Scientists carried out first-round RT-PCR using HTBI primers and then a second-round multiplex PCR. Each CDR3 protein gets one entry after TCRdb re-called the multiplex PCR reads with MiXCR. Among some 410,000 distinct CDR3 sequences listed, around 21% were seen once. General study findings and limits: Discrimination between ophthalmopathy and stable hyperthyroidism by a 13-signature model showed about 88% sensitivity and roughly 80% specificity.

This clonotype originated in a woman aged 18 to 35 with stable Graves' hyperthyroidism. The sample was peripheral blood. The V and J genes are TRBV6-5 and TRBJ1-5; D might be TRBD1 (6 bases). CDR3 in DNA: TGTGCCAGTAAACAGGGCTATGACGGCAATCAGCCCCAGCATTTT. Translating gives CASKQGYDGNQPQHF.